These 8 T cell receptor beta chains came from one sample sequenced in a study of CD8 T cells in ankylosing spondylitis. Notes on the study in general: Ankylosing spondylitis blood appeared to carry a characteristic TCR beta motif of several highly homologous variants.

These TCRs are of unknown antigen specificity. TCRdb ran MiXCR on the 5' RACE reads and lists one entry per CDR3 protein. Of roughly 300,000 distinct CDR3 sequences detected, roughly 8% appear once; the ten largest clones hold approximately 15%. Material for sequencing was blood, either unsorted or a sorted T cell fraction (not recorded which). These receptors came from a male donor with ankylosing spondylitis.

This clonotype was seen many times. The V gene is TRBV5-1, the J gene TRBJ2-1; 13 bases match TRBD2. With V trimmed by 3 bases and J by 5 bases, 2 bases remained unmatched. Germline V lookup: CDR1 SGHRS, CDR2 YFSETQ. The CDR3 is 15 amino acids. The CDR3 DNA reads TGCGCCAGCAGCTGGGGACTAGCGGGAAACAATGAGCAGTTCTTC. This codes for CASSWGLAGNNEQFF. Looking up the rest from reference TRBV5-1 and TRBJ2-1 gives the full variable domain: KAGVTQTPRYLIKTRGQQVTLSCSPISGHRSVSWYQQTPGQGLQFLFEYFSETQRNKGNFPGRFSGRQFSNSRSEMNVSTLELGDSALYLCASSWGLAGNNEQFFGPGTRLTVL.

This clonotype was observed a handful of times. The chain carries TRBV5-6 and TRBJ2-1; D might be TRBD2 (6 bases). V shed 4 bases and J shed 7 bases, with 15 bases lying between them. Germline values: CDR1 SGHDT, CDR2 YYEEEE. CDR3 size: 14 residues. The CDR3 region has the DNA TGTGCCAGCAGCGTGGGACTCCTTATTAATGAGCAGTTCTTC. Its translation is CASSVGLLINEQFF.

This clonotype has ten or more counts. The chain is built from TRBV9 and TRBJ2-5; possible D gene TRBD2, 5 bases. Trimming removed 4 bases at V and 6 bases at J, with 16 bases between. The CDR3 has 14 residues. Germline V gives CDR1 SGDLS, CDR2 YYNGEE. CDR3 protein: CASSPTGVSKTQYF. The CDR3 DNA follows: TGTGCCAGCAGCCCTACCGGGGTCTCGAAGACCCAGTACTTC.

This clonotype has just a few counts. The chain links TRBV20-1 to TRBJ2-1; D is perhaps TRBD2 (7 bases). CDR1 and CDR2 from the germline V gene are DFQATT and SNEGSKA (reference sequence). The CDR3 runs 15 residues. V was shortened by 3 bases and J by 0 bases, with 12 bases between the two germline ends. Written as DNA, the CDR3 is TGCAGTGCTAGGGGGGGGGGCAACTCCTACAATGAGCAGTTCTTC. As protein: CSARGGGNSYNEQFF.

The sample holds many counts of this clonotype. The CDR3 region is CASSLVGAYEQYF. The CDR3 region has the DNA TGTGCCAGCAGCTTAGTAGGCGCCTACGAGCAGTACTTC. The chain has TRBV7-2 and TRBJ2-7; no definite D call. Germline CDR1 is SGHTA and CDR2 is FQGNSA. The length of the CDR3 is 13 residues. Trimming removed 1 base at V and 2 bases at J, with 6 bases between. Variable domain in full (rest from reference TRBV7-2 and TRBJ2-7): GAGVSQSPSNKVTEKGKDVELRCDPISGHTALYWYRQSLGQGLEFLIYFQGNSAPDKSGLPSDRFSAERTGGSVSTLTIQRTQQEDSAVYLCASSLVGAYEQYFGPGTRLTVT.

The chain joins TRBV10-3 to TRBJ1-6; tentatively, D is TRBD1 (6 bases). This CDR3 region has 14 residues. V was trimmed by 10 bases and J by 6 bases, leaving 16 bases between them. CDR1 ENHRY and CDR2 SYGVKD come from the germline V gene. The CDR3 bases are TGTGCCACCGCGACAGGCGTACTTAATTCACCCCTCCACTTT. The encoded protein is CATATGVLNSPLHF.

The sample holds many counts of this clonotype. Here the CDR3 DNA reads TGTGCCAGCAGTTGGGGGGGCAAACAAGAGACCCAGTACTTC. Its protein is CASSWGGKQETQYF. The chain is built from TRBV27 and TRBJ2-5; tentative D call: TRBD2 (7 bases). The CDR3 runs 14 residues. Trimming took off 4 bases at V and 2 bases at J, with 11 bases between the two ends. The V gene's germline CDR1 is MNHEY and CDR2 SMNVEV (reference sequence).

The chain is built from TRBV6-2 or TRBV6-3 and TRBJ2-7; D is unresolved. Germline loops: CDR1 MNHEY, CDR2 SVGEGT. The CDR3 extends over 14 amino acids. Deletions cut 2 bases from V and 0 bases from J, with 8 bases between. CDR3 DNA sequence: TGTGCCAGCAGTTACAGCGTGCACTCCTACGAGCAGTACTTC. Translating gives CASSYSVHSYEQYF.